This T cell receptor (beta chain) was observed in a study of OX40 agonist ivuxolimab in advanced cancers. Study as a whole: The patients received ivuxolimab by intravenous route every 2 weeks at 0.01 to 10 mg/kg. A mean age of around 60 years, range about 20 to 79, was recorded, and approximately 85% were male.

This clone was observed once. Exclusion applied to patients with autoimmune disease history or systemic immunosuppression. Peripheral blood came from all dose cohorts at three timepoints. Germline assignment: CDR1 SGHVS and CDR2 FQNEAQ. CDR3 length: 14 amino acids. With V trimmed by 5 bases and J by 6 bases, 6 bases remained unmatched. TCRdb's table, derived via immunoSEQ multiplex PCR, lists solely in-frame clones and lacks some. The sample gives approximately 87,000 clones, roughly 89% of which show up once; 0.81% is in the top ten. This clonotype originated in an adult with an advanced solid tumor such as melanoma, head and neck, liver or kidney cancer. The V and J genes are TRBV7-8 and TRBJ2-2; 7 bases map to TRBD1. Source: CD4+ or CD8+ T cells sorted from blood, taken in a trial of the OX40 agonist ivuxolimab. DNA of the CDR3: TGTGCCAGCAGCGTCCGACAGGGCTCCGGGGAGCTGTTTTTT. Protein: CASSVRQGSGELFF.